The source of this T cell receptor beta chain is a study of PD-1 blockade in classical Hodgkin lymphoma. Sequencing was performed with immunoSEQ multiplex PCR; in TCRdb, only in-frame clones are kept and a portion is missing. Found here are roughly 100,000 clones, approximately 94% of them singletons; the top ten hold just under 2%. Described time point: cycle 4 day 1 (C4D1), after 6 weeks of nivolumab. Following autologous stem cell transplantation, relapse occurred in every patient, and exposure to brentuximab vedotin varied. CDR1 is MNHEY and CDR2 is SMNVEV in the germline V gene (reference sequence). This CDR3 region has 13 residues. V shed 6 bases and J 6 bases; nucleotides not matched to a gene: 7.

This receptor was taken from a human donor with classical Hodgkin lymphoma. Source: peripheral blood mononuclear cells (PBMCs), taken before the fourth cycle of nivolumab. The chain couples TRBV27 to TRBJ1-2; TRBD1 matches at 7 bases. As DNA, the CDR3 is TGTGCCAGCAGGTCGACAGGGCTGAATGGCTACACCTTC. As protein: CASRSTGLNGYTF.